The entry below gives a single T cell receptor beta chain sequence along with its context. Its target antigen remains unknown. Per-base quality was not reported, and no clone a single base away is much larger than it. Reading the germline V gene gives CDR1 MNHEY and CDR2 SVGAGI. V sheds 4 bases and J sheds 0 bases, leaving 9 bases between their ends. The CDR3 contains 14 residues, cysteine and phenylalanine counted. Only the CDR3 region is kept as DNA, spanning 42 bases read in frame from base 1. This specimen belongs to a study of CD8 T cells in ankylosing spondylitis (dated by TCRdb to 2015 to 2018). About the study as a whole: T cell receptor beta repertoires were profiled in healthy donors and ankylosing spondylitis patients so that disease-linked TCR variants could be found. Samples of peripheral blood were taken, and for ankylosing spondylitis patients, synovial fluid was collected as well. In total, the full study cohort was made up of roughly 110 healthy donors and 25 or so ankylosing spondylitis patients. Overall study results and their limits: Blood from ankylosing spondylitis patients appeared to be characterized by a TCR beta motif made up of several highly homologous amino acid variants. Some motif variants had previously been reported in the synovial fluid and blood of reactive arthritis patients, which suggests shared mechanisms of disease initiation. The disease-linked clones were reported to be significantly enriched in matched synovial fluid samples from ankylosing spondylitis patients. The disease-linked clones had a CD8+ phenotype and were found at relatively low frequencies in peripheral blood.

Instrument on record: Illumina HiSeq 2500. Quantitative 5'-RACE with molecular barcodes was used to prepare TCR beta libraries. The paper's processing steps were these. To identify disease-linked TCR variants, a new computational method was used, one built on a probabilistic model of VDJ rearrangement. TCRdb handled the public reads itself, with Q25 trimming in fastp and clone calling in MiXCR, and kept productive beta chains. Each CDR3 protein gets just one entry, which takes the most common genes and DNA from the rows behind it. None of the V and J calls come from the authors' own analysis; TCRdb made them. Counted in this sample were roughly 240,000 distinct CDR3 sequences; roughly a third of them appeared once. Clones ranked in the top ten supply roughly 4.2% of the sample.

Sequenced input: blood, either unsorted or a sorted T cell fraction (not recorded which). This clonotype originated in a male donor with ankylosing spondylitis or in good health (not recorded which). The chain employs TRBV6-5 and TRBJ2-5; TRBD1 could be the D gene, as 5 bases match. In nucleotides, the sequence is TGTGCCAGCAGTTCCGGCAGGGACCAAGAGACCCAGTACTTC. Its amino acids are CASSSGRDQETQYF.